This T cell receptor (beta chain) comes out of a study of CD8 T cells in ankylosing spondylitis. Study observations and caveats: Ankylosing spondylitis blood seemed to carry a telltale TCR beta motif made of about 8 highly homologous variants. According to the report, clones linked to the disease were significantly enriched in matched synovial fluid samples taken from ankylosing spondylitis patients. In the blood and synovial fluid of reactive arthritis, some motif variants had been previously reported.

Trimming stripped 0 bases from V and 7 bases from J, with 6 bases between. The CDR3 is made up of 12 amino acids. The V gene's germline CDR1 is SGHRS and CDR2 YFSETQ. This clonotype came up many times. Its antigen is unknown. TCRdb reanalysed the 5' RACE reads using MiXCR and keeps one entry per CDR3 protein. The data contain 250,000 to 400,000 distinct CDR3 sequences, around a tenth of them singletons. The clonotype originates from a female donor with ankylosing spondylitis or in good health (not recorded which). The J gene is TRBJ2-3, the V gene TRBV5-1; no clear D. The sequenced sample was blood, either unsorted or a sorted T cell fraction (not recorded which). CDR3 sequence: CASSLALNTQYF. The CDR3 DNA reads TGCGCCAGCAGCTTGGCTCTAAATACGCAGTATTTT. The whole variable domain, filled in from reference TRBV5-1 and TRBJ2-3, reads KAGVTQTPRYLIKTRGQQVTLSCSPISGHRSVSWYQQTPGQGLQFLFEYFSETQRNKGNFPGRFSGRQFSNSRSEMNVSTLELGDSALYLCASSLALNTQYFGPGTRLTVL.